These T cell receptor beta chains were read from a single sample in a study of CD8+ T cells in alopecia areata. Sequencing used immunoSEQ multiplex PCR; TCRdb keeps in-frame clones, though not all of them. The sample holds around 290,000 clones; about 62% are singletons and the top ten take about 1.8%. The input for sequencing was CD4+ T cells sorted from blood, taken at week 24, from a patient treated with tofacitinib. The receptors were gathered from a human donor with alopecia areata. CDR3s include the opening cysteine and the closing phenylalanine or tryptophan. A D gene is named only where the DNA matches it firmly. Where a row states a size, it is once, few, many or the class of an expanded clone; other rows omit it.

d_call clone_size j_call v_call cdr3_aa cdr3_nt
NA few TRBJ2-7 TRBV30 CAWAKNRGVYEQYF TGTGCCTGGGCCAAAAATCGTGGGGTTTACGAGCAGTACTTC
TRBD1 NA TRBJ2-5 TRBV28 CASSFPTGGQYF TGTGCCAGCAGTTTCCCGACAGGGGGGCAGTACTTC
NA few TRBJ2-1 TRBV11-2 CASSLSPNSYNEQFF TGTGCCAGCAGCTTATCCCCCAACTCCTACAATGAGCAGTTCTTC
TRBD1 few TRBJ2-1 TRBV7-9 CASSRDRGKEEQFF TGTGCCAGCAGCCGGGACAGGGGTAAAGAGGAGCAGTTCTTC
TRBD1 NA TRBJ1-1 TRBV20-1 CSAVKGQVAFF TGCAGTGCTGTCAAAGGACAGGTAGCTTTCTTT
NA NA TRBJ2-7 TRBV5-6 CASSLSSYEQYF TGTGCCAGCAGCTTAAGCTCCTACGAGCAGTACTTC
NA NA TRBJ2-3 TRBV6-5 CASSYGSAEDTQYF TGTGCCAGCAGTTACGGGTCTGCCGAAGATACGCAGTATTTT
TRBD2 few TRBJ2-1 TRBV5-4 CASSPGGSGNHNEQFF TGTGCCAGCAGCCCGGGGGGTAGCGGGAACCACAATGAGCAGTTCTTC
NA NA TRBJ2-1 TRBV30 CAWSGPPPGPNNEQFF TGTGCCTGGAGTGGTCCCCCTCCGGGGCCCAACAATGAGCAGTTCTTC
TRBD2 few TRBJ2-5 TRBV2 CASRPSGEETQYF TGTGCCAGCAGGCCTAGCGGGGAAGAGACCCAGTACTTC
NA NA TRBJ1-5 TRBV7-2 CASSLGLNNQPQHF TGTGCCAGCAGCTTAGGACTGAATAATCAGCCCCAGCATTTT
NA few TRBJ2-7 TRBV11-3 CASSPLGFYEQYF TGTGCCAGCAGTCCCTTGGGTTTCTACGAGCAGTACTTC
NA NA TRBJ2-5 TRBV4-1 CASSHHRDPAETQYF TGCGCCAGCAGCCACCACCGGGACCCCGCGGAGACCCAGTACTTC
TRBD1 NA TRBJ1-2 TRBV7-9 CASSLVGTGGYTF TGTGCCAGCAGCTTAGTGGGGACAGGTGGCTACACCTTC
TRBD1 NA TRBJ1-6 TRBV7-9 CASSPRDRGSPLHF TGTGCCAGCAGCCCGCGGGACAGGGGCTCACCCCTCCACTTT
TRBD1 NA TRBJ2-3 TRBV29-1 CSADRAITDTQYF TGCAGCGCGGACAGGGCAATCACAGATACGCAGTATTTT
NA few TRBJ2-2 TRBV28 CASSLLAGRTGELFF TGTGCCAGCAGTTTACTGGCAGGGCGAACCGGGGAGCTGTTTTTT
TRBD1 few TRBJ2-2 TRBV29-1 CSVRTGGDTGELFF TGCAGCGTAAGGACAGGGGGCGACACCGGGGAGCTGTTTTTT
NA NA TRBJ1-2 TRBV29-1 CSVEELQEYGYTF TGCAGCGTTGAAGAGCTCCAGGAATATGGCTACACCTTC
NA NA TRBJ2-1 TRBV30 CAKSAGSSYNEQFF TGTGCCAAAAGTGCGGGGAGCTCCTACAATGAGCAGTTCTTC
NA NA TRBJ1-1 TRBV4-3 CASSQVAGSEAFF TGCGCCAGCAGCCAAGTAGCCGGGTCTGAAGCTTTCTTT
NA NA TRBJ1-6 TRBV7-2 CASSLVLESPLHF TGTGCCAGCAGCTTAGTTTTGGAATCACCCCTCCACTTT
NA NA TRBJ1-2 TRBV30 CAWSVAGVAYGYTF TGTGCCTGGAGTGTGGCCGGGGTAGCCTATGGCTACACCTTC
TRBD1 few TRBJ2-7 TRBV5-1 CASSSGDRAHHEQYF TGCGCCAGCTCTAGTGGGGACAGGGCCCACCACGAGCAGTACTTC
TRBD2 NA TRBJ2-5 TRBV4-1 CASSQEGLAGVYQETQYF TGCGCCAGCAGCCAAGAAGGACTAGCGGGGGTGTACCAAGAGACCCAGTACTTC
NA few TRBJ2-2 TRBV29-1 CSVDRGNTGELFF TGCAGCGTTGACAGGGGGAACACCGGGGAGCTGTTTTTT
TRBD2 few TRBJ2-1 TRBV11-2 CASSFRLAGFYNEQFF TGTGCCAGCAGCTTCCGACTAGCGGGGTTCTACAATGAGCAGTTCTTC
TRBD2 NA TRBJ2-1 TRBV7-2 CASSLTSGALNPYNEQFF TGTGCCAGCAGCTTGACTAGCGGGGCCTTGAATCCCTACAATGAGCAGTTCTTC
TRBD2 few TRBJ2-1 TRBV10-3 CAILNGLAGDQSEQFF TGTGCCATTCTAAACGGACTAGCGGGGGACCAGAGTGAGCAGTTCTTC
NA NA TRBJ2-1 TRBV2 CAGSGESYNEQFF TGTGCCGGCTCGGGGGAGTCCTACAATGAGCAGTTCTTC
TRBD1 few TRBJ2-7 TRBV7-9 CASSSDRAGYEQYF TGTGCCAGCAGCTCGGACAGGGCGGGCTACGAGCAGTACTTC
TRBD1 NA TRBJ2-7 TRBV7-2 CASSYDRDQEQYF TGTGCCAGCAGCTATGACAGGGATCAGGAGCAGTACTTC
TRBD1 NA TRBJ1-2 TRBV10-3 CAISAGQEGYTF TGTGCCATCAGTGCGGGACAGGAGGGCTACACCTTC
NA few TRBJ2-5 TRBV5-4 CASSSLGGQETQYF TGTGCCAGCAGTTCGCTAGGGGGCCAAGAGACCCAGTACTTC
NA few TRBJ2-3 TRBV30 CAWSFRSGDTQYF TGTGCCTGGAGTTTTAGGAGTGGCGATACGCAGTATTTT
NA NA TRBJ2-1 TRBV4-3 CASSQDPQTYNEQFF TGCGCCAGCAGCCAAGATCCGCAAACCTACAATGAGCAGTTCTTC
NA few TRBJ2-1 TRBV19 CASTPGQTNEQFF TGTGCCAGTACCCCTGGACAGACCAATGAGCAGTTCTTC
TRBD2 few TRBJ2-3 TRBV30 CAWSPRGGDTQYF TGTGCCTGGAGTCCGCGGGGGGGTGATACGCAGTATTTT
NA NA TRBJ1-1 TRBV9 CASSVAVGRENTEAFF TGTGCCAGCAGCGTAGCTGTGGGCAGGGAGAACACTGAAGCTTTCTTT
NA NA TRBJ2-7 TRBV10-3 CAISPDYEQYF TGTGCCATCAGTCCAGACTACGAGCAGTACTTC
TRBD2 NA TRBJ2-5 TRBV30 CAWSRRGSGVQETQYF TGTGCCTGGAGTAGGAGGGGAAGCGGGGTCCAAGAGACCCAGTACTTC
NA NA TRBJ1-1 TRBV18 CASSPGGRVTEAFF TGTGCCAGCTCACCGGGGGGTAGGGTCACTGAAGCTTTCTTT
NA NA TRBJ2-2 TRBV7-8 CASSTGWRDTGELFF TGTGCCAGCAGCACAGGGTGGCGTGACACCGGGGAGCTGTTTTTT
NA NA TRBJ2-7 TRBV29-1 CSVVFQGSYEQYF TGCAGCGTTGTATTCCAGGGGTCCTACGAGCAGTACTTC
NA NA TRBJ1-2 TRBV6-5 CASSYDRDGNYGYTF TGTGCCAGCAGTTATGACCGGGACGGCAACTATGGCTACACCTTC
TRBD1 NA TRBJ1-3 TRBV29-1 CSVEQGDAGNTIYF TGCAGCGTTGAACAGGGGGATGCTGGAAACACCATATATTTT
TRBD2 once TRBJ2-5 TRBV4-3 CASSQDRLAGPDAQETQYF TGCGCCAGCAGCCAAGACAGACTAGCGGGGCCTGACGCCCAAGAGACCCAGTACTTC
NA few TRBJ2-5 TRBV28 CASSFGGGETQYF TGTGCCAGCAGTTTTGGAGGGGGGGAGACCCAGTACTTC
NA NA TRBJ2-5 TRBV5-1 CASSPPGSETQYF TGCGCCAGCAGCCCACCAGGGTCAGAGACCCAGTACTTC
TRBD1 NA TRBJ2-7 TRBV28 CASSTVPTGIFSYEQYF TGTGCCAGCAGCACTGTGCCGACAGGGATTTTTTCCTACGAGCAGTACTTC
TRBD1 few TRBJ1-1 TRBV29-1 CSVGGQGKNTEAFF TGCAGCGTTGGGGGACAGGGTAAGAACACTGAAGCTTTCTTT
NA NA TRBJ2-5 TRBV9 CASSFGGGQETQYF TGTGCCAGCAGCTTTGGAGGGGGCCAAGAGACCCAGTACTTC
NA NA TRBJ1-6 TRBV7-9 CARSPLHF TGTGCGCGATCACCCCTCCACTTT